Following are 2 T cell receptor beta chains from one sample sequenced in a study of cytomegalovirus exposure and HLA in healthy donors. Here immunoSEQ multiplex PCR was the method, and the copy in TCRdb shows in-frame clones only, minus some. The data contain some 340,000 clones, 87% of them singletons. The sample taken for sequencing was PBMCs. The receptors were gathered from a woman between 25 and 40 years old in good health and CMV-seropositive.

The chain has TRBV7-9 and TRBJ1-2; perhaps TRBD1 as D (5 bases). This CDR3 is 14 amino acids long. From germline, CDR1 is SEHNR and CDR2 FQNEAQ (reference sequence). Trimming left V 9 bases short and J 7 bases short, with 21 bases between. The CDR3 is CASNGGGKGSGYTF. CDR3 coding DNA: TGTGCCAGTAACGGTGGGGGGAAAGGAAGTGGCTACACCTTC.

The V call is TRBV27, the J call TRBJ2-3; D ambiguous. The V end lost 6 bases, the J end lost 3 bases, and 4 bases lay between the germline ends. This CDR3 region has 11 residues. CDR1 is MNHEY and CDR2 is SMNVEV in the germline V gene (reference sequence). The CDR3 here is CASRGTDTQYF. The CDR3 DNA follows: TGTGCCAGCAGGGGGACAGATACGCAGTATTTT.